The entry that follows covers one T cell receptor (beta chain) sequence. Antigen specificity is unknown. These data come from a study of graft-versus-host responses after intestinal transplantation. Looking at the study overall: Transplants given to recipients were multivisceral, liver-intestinal, or isolated intestinal. Each patient got anti-thymocyte globulin induction, then tacrolimus and steroids for approximately 3 years. Study results and caveats: Allograft graft-versus-host to host-versus-graft clonal ratios ran high in patients with graft-donor T cell macrochimerism. In recipient marrow, GvH clones were found, and some appeared first in ileum or blood.

The data were produced by immunoSEQ multiplex PCR, yet TCRdb's version contains in-frame clones alone and is incomplete. The top ten clones hold 0.2% to 0.25% of a sample with around 100,000 clones, approximately 90% of them seen once. The material sequenced was unstimulated CD4+ T cells sorted from spleen or lymph node cells, taken before transplant. The clonotype was recovered from a human donor who was the organ donor for an intestinal transplant.

In nucleotides, the CDR3 is TGTGCCTGGACTAAAGCCGGGATTCAGGGGACTGGTTTCTTT. It yields the protein CAWTKAGIQGTGFF. The J gene is TRBJ1-1, the V gene TRBV30; tentative D call: TRBD1 (6 bases). The CDR3 sequence is 14 residues long. Germline assignment: CDR1 GTSNPN and CDR2 SVGIG (reference sequence). Trimming removed 4 bases at V and 13 bases at J, with 25 bases between.